This T cell receptor (beta chain) is from a study of blood T cell repertoires in COVID-19. Study background: Samples of COVID-19 (acute and convalescent) were obtained from the United States, Italy and Spain. PBMCs, B-cell-depleted T cells, or T cells provided the cDNA or gDNA that made up the material.

Under the authors' procedure: Counts of nucleated cells, estimated from reference gene primer amplification, were obtained. Produced via immunoSEQ multiplex PCR; TCRdb's table is partial and in-frame only. V, J and clone size are those of that table, while D and trimming were read from the DNA. The sample lists over 75,000 clones, approximately 89% occurring once. Germline V gene lookup returns CDR1 SGHNT and CDR2 YYREEE (reference sequence). J gave up 8 bases and V 4 bases, and 13 bases lay outside the gene matches. The CDR3 extends over 16 amino acids. Sequencing used peripheral blood. This clonotype originated in a human donor with active COVID-19. The donor label of this sample is uncertain. The chain uses TRBV5-4 and TRBJ1-4; 8 bases are shared with TRBD1. The CDR3 protein is CASSLGNDRGPEKLFF. The CDR3, as DNA: TGTGCCAGCAGCCTTGGTAACGACAGGGGTCCAGAAAAACTGTTTTTT.